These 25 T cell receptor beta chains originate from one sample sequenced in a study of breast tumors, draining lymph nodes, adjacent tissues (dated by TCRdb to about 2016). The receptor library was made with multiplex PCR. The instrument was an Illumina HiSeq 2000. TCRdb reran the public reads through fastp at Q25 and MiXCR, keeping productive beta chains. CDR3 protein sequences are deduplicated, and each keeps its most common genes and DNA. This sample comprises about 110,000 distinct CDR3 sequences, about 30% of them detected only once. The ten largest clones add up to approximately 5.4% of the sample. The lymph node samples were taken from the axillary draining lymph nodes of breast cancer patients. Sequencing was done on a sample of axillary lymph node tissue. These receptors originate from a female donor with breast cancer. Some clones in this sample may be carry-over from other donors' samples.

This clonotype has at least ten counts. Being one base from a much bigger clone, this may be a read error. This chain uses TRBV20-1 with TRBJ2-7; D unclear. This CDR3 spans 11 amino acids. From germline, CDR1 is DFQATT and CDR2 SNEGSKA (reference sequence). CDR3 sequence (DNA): TGCAGTGCAAGCCTCCAATACGAGCAGTCCTTC. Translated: CSASLQYEQSF.

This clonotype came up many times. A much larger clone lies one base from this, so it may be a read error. The DNA for the CDR3 is TGTGCCAGCAGTTATGAGACAGCTTTGAGGACCTTC. It encodes CASSYETALRTF. The rearrangement joins TRBV5-5 to TRBJ1-2; D possibly corresponds to TRBD1 (5 bases). CDR1 is SGHKS, CDR2 YYEKEE, per germline (reference sequence). There are 12 residues in the CDR3. V gave up 5 bases and J gave up 14 bases, with 19 bases separating them.

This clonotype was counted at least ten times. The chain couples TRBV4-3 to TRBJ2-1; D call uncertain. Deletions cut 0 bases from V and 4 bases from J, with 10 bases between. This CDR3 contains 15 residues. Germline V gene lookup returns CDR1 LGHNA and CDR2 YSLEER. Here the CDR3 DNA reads TGCGCCAGCAGCCAAGATACTCCCGCTTACAATGAGCAGTTCTTC. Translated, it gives CASSQDTPAYNEQFF.

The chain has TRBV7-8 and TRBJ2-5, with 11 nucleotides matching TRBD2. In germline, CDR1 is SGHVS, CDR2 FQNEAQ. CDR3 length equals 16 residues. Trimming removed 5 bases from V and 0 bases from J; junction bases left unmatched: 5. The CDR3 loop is CASSTSGGRDQETQYF. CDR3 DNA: TGTGCCAGCAGCACTAGCGGGGGCCGTGACCAAGAGACCCAGTACTTC.

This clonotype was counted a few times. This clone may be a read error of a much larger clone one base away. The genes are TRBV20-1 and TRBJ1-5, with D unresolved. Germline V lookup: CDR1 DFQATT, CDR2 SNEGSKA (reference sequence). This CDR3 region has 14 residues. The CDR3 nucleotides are TGCAGTGCTAGAATGGGTTCGGGCAATCCGCCCCAGCATTTT. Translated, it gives CSARMGSGNPPQHF.

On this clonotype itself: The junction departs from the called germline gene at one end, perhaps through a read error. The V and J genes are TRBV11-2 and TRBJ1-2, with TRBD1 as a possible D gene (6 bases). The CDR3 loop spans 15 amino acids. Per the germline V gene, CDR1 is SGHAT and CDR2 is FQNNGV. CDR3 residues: CAGSFNRDDSYGYTF. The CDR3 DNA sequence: TGTGCCGGCAGCTTCAACAGGGACGATAGCTATGGCTACACCTTC.

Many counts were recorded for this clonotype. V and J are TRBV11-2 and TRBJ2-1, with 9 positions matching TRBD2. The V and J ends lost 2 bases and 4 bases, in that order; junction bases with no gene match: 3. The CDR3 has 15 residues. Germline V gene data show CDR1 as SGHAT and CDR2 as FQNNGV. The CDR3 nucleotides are TGTGCCAGCAGCTTACGTCTAGCGGGGTACAATGAGCAGTTCTTC. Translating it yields CASSLRLAGYNEQFF.

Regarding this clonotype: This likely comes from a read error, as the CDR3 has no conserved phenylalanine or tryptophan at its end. CDR3 DNA sequence: TGTGCCAGCACTGTAAGCGGGGGCCAGAACACCGGGGAGCTGTTTCCT. Translation gives CASTVSGGQNTGELFP. The chain combines TRBV2 with TRBJ2-2; TRBD2 agrees at 8 bases. V dropped 7 bases and J dropped 1; count of bases not matched to a gene: 8. This CDR3 is 16 amino acids long. Looked up from germline, CDR1 is SNHLY and CDR2 is FYNNEI.

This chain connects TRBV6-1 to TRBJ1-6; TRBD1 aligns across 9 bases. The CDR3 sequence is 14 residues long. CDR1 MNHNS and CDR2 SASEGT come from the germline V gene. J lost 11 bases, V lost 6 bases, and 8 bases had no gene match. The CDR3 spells CASRQGTGMPPLHF. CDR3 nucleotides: TGTGCCAGCAGGCAGGGGACAGGGATGCCACCCCTCCACTTT.

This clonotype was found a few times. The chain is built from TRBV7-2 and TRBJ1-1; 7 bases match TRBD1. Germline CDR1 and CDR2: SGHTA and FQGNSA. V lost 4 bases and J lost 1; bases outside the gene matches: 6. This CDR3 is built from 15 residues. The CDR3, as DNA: TGTGCCAGCAGCTCTACAGGGGCCAGGAACACTGAAGCTTTCTTT. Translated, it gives CASSSTGARNTEAFF.

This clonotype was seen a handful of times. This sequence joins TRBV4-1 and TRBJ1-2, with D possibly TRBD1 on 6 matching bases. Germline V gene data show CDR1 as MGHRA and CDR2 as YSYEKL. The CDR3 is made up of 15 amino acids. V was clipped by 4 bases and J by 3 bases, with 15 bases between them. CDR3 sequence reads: CASSPRKAGDYGYTF. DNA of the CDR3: TGCGCCAGCAGCCCCAGGAAGGCAGGGGACTATGGCTACACCTTC.

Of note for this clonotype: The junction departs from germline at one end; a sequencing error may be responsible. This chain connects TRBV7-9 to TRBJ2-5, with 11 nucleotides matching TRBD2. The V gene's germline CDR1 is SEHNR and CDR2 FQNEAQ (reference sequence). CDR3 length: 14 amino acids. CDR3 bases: TGTGCCAGCAGTTTAGCGGGAGGGCAAGAGACCCAGTCCTTC. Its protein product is CASSLAGGQETQSF.

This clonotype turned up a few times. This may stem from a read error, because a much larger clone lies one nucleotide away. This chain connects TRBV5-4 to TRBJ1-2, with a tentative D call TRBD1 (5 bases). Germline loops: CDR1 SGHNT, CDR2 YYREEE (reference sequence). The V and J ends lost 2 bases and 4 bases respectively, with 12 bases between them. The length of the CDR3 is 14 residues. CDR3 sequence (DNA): TGTGCCAGCAGCTTCCTGACAGCGGGCTATGGCTACACCTTC. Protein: CASSFLTAGYGYTF.

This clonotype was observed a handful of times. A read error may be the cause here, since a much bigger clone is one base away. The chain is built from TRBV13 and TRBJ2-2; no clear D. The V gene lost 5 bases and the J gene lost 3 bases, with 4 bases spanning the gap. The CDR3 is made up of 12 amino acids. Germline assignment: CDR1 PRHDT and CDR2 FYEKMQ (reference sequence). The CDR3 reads CASSIHTGELFF. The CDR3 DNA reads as TGTGCCAGCAGCATCCACACCGGGGAGCTGTTTTTT.

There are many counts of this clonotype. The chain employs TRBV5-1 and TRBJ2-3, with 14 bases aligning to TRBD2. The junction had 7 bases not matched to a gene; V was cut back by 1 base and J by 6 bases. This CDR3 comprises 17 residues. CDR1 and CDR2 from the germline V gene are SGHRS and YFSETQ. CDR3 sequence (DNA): TGCGCCAGCAGCTTGCCGACTAGCGGGGGGGTCTGGGATACGCAGTATTTT. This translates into CASSLPTSGGVWDTQYF.

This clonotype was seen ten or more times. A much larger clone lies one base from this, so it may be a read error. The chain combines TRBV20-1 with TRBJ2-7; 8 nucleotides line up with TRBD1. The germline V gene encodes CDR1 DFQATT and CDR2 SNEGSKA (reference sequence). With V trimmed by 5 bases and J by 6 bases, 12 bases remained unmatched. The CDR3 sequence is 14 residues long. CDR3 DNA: TGCAGTGCTCCTAATGCAGGGGGCGCCCCCGAGCAGTACTTC. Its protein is CSAPNAGGAPEQYF.

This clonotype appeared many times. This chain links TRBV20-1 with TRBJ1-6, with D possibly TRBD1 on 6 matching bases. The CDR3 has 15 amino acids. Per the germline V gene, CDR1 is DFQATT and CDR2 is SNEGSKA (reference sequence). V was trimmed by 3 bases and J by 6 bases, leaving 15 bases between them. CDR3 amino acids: CSARGARVANSPLHF. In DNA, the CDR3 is TGCAGTGCTAGGGGGGCGAGGGTTGCTAATTCACCCCTCCACTTT.

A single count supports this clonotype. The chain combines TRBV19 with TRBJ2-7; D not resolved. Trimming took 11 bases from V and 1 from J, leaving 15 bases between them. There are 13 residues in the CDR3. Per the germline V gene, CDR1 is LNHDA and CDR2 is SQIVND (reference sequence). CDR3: CARQMMLSYEQYV. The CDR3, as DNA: TGTGCCCGCCAGATGATGCTTTCCTACGAGCAGTACGTC.

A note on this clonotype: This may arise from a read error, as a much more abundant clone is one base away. CDR3 bases: TGTGCCAGCAGGACATCCTACACCGGGGAGCTGTTTTTT. This encodes CASRTSYTGELFF. This sequence joins TRBV28 and TRBJ2-2, with no clear D. The V gene's germline CDR1 is MDHEN and CDR2 SYDVKM. The CDR3 loop spans 13 amino acids. V gave up 6 bases and J gave up 3 bases, with 8 bases separating them.

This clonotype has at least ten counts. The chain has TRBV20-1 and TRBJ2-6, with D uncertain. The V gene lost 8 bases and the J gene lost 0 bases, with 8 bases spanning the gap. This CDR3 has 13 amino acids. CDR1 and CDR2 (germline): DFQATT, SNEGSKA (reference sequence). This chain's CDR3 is CSCVTSGANVLTF. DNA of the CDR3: TGCAGTTGCGTGACCTCTGGGGCCAACGTCCTGACTTTC.

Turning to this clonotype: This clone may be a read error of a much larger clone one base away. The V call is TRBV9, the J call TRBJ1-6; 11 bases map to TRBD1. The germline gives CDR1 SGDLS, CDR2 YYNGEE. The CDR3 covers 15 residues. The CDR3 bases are TGTGCCAGCAGCGTAGGGACAGGGGGCCGTTCACCCCCCCACTTT. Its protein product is CASSVGTGGRSPPHF.

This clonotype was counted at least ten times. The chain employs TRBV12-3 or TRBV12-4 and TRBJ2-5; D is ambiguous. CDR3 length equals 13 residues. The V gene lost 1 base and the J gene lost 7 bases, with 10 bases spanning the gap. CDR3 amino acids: CASSLDSWGTQYF. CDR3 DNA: TGTGCCAGCAGTTTAGACAGTTGGGGGACCCAGTACTTC.

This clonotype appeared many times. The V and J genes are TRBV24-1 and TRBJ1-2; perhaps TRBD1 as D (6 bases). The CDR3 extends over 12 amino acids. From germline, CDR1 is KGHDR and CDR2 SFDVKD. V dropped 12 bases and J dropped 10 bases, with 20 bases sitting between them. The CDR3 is CAASWGARDYTF. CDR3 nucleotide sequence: TGTGCCGCTTCGTGGGGGGCGCGGGACTACACCTTC.

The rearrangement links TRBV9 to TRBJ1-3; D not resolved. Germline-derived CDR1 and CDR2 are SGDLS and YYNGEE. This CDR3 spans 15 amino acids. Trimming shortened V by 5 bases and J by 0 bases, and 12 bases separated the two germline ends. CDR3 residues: CASRWWAYSGNTIYF. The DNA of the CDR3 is TGTGCCAGCAGGTGGTGGGCCTACTCTGGAAACACCATATATTTT.

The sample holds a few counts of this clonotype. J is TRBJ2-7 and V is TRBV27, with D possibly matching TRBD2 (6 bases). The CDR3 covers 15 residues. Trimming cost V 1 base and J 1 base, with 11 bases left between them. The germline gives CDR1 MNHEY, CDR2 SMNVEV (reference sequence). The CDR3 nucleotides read TGTGCCAGCAGTTTATACCGGGACTCATCCTACGAGCAGTACTTC. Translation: CASSLYRDSSYEQYF.